A selection of T cell receptor beta chains follows, all from one sample in a study of T-cell memory formation after mild COVID-19. TCRdb re-called the 5' RACE reads with MiXCR, one entry per CDR3 protein. The sample has roughly 340,000 distinct CDR3 sequences; under 25% are singletons. The material sequenced was PBMCs or a T cell subset sorted from them (not recorded which). Receptor source: a man between 18 and 35 years old who had mild COVID-19 (a few samples of this study predate the infection). Cell type and time point are not known. Each CDR3 is given with its conserved first and last residue. Fields, in order: V gene, CDR3 length, J gene, D gene, clone size, CDR3 protein, CDR3 DNA. The D gene is left open where the match is weak. Only part of the rows carry a size: once, few, many, or a class if the clone is expanded.

v_call: TRBV6-1; cdr3_length: 14; j_call: TRBJ1-2; d_call: -; clone_size: few; cdr3_aa: CASSESWGASGYTF; cdr3_nt: TGTGCCAGCAGTGAAAGTTGGGGGGCCTCTGGCTACACCTTC
v_call: TRBV9; cdr3_length: 17; j_call: TRBJ1-1; d_call: -; clone_size: -; cdr3_aa: CASSVVGSTFMNTEAFF; cdr3_nt: TGTGCCAGCAGCGTAGTCGGGTCCACTTTCATGAACACTGAAGCTTTCTTT
v_call: TRBV18; cdr3_length: 14; j_call: TRBJ1-1; d_call: TRBD1; clone_size: -; cdr3_aa: CASSLKTGGDEAFF; cdr3_nt: TGTGCCAGCTCACTAAAGACAGGGGGGGATGAAGCTTTCTTT
v_call: TRBV6-5; cdr3_length: 16; j_call: TRBJ1-1; d_call: TRBD1; clone_size: few; cdr3_aa: CASSRPGQGLNTEAFF; cdr3_nt: TGTGCCAGCAGTCGTCCGGGACAGGGTCTGAACACTGAAGCTTTCTTT
v_call: TRBV29-1; cdr3_length: 11; j_call: TRBJ2-3; d_call: -; clone_size: -; cdr3_aa: CSVDDTGRQYF; cdr3_nt: TGCAGCGTTGATGATACAGGGAGGCAGTATTTT
v_call: TRBV6-1; cdr3_length: 12; j_call: TRBJ1-2; d_call: TRBD1; clone_size: -; cdr3_aa: CASSATGTEDVF; cdr3_nt: TGTGCCAGCAGTGCAACCGGGACAGAGGACGTCTTC
v_call: TRBV7-2; cdr3_length: 14; j_call: TRBJ2-3; d_call: TRBD2; clone_size: many; cdr3_aa: CASSLASGVDTQYF; cdr3_nt: TGTGCCAGCAGCTTAGCCAGCGGGGTGGATACGCAGTATTTT
v_call: TRBV7-9; cdr3_length: 13; j_call: TRBJ2-1; d_call: TRBD1; clone_size: many; cdr3_aa: CASRRDSYNEQFF; cdr3_nt: TGCGCCAGCAGACGGGACAGTTACAATGAGCAGTTCTTC
v_call: TRBV27; cdr3_length: 16; j_call: TRBJ2-3; d_call: -; clone_size: -; cdr3_aa: CASSLSPGGGADTQYF; cdr3_nt: TGTGCCAGCAGTTTATCGCCGGGGGGCGGAGCAGATACGCAGTATTTT
v_call: TRBV27; cdr3_length: 17; j_call: TRBJ1-5; d_call: TRBD1; clone_size: -; cdr3_aa: CASSFLPTGESNQPQHF; cdr3_nt: TGTGCCAGCAGTTTTCTCCCGACAGGGGAGAGCAATCAGCCCCAGCATTTT
v_call: TRBV6-6; cdr3_length: 13; j_call: TRBJ1-2; d_call: -; clone_size: -; cdr3_aa: CASSYDRTYGYTF; cdr3_nt: TGTGCCAGCAGTTACGACAGGACCTATGGCTACACCTTC
v_call: TRBV4-3; cdr3_length: 17; j_call: TRBJ2-3; d_call: TRBD2; clone_size: -; cdr3_aa: CASSPNLAGFSTDTQYF; cdr3_nt: TGCGCCAGCAGCCCAAACCTAGCGGGGTTTTCCACAGATACGCAGTATTTT
v_call: TRBV15; cdr3_length: 16; j_call: TRBJ2-2; d_call: -; clone_size: few; cdr3_aa: CATSRDPPPYTGELFF; cdr3_nt: TGTGCCACCAGCAGAGATCCACCCCCCTACACCGGGGAGCTGTTTTTT
v_call: TRBV4-2; cdr3_length: 16; j_call: TRBJ2-4; d_call: -; clone_size: -; cdr3_aa: CASSQLGGDGKNIQYF; cdr3_nt: TGTGCCAGCAGCCAACTCGGGGGCGACGGCAAAAACATTCAGTACTTC
v_call: TRBV30; cdr3_length: 12; j_call: TRBJ2-5; d_call: -; clone_size: -; cdr3_aa: CAWSSGGETQYF; cdr3_nt: TGTGCCTGGAGTTCTGGTGGGGAGACCCAGTACTTC
v_call: TRBV7-2; cdr3_length: 14; j_call: TRBJ1-1; d_call: TRBD1; clone_size: many; cdr3_aa: CASNYRGLGTEAFF; cdr3_nt: TGTGCCAGCAACTACAGGGGCCTGGGCACTGAAGCTTTCTTT